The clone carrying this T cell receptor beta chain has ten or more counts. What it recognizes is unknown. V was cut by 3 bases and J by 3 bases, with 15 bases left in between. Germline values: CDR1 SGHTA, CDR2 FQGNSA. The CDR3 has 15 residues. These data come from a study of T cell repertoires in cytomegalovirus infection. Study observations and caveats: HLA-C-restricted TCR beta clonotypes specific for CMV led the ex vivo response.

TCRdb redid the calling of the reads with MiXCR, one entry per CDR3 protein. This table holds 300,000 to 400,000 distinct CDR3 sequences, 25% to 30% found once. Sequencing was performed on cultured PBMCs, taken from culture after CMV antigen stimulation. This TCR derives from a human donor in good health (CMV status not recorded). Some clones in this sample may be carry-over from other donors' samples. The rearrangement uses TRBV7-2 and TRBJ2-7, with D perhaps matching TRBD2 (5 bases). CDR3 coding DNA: TGTGCCAGCAGCTTCTCCGGGTCTGGAGGCTACGAGCAGTACTTC. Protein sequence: CASSFSGSGGYEQYF.